This section outlines one T cell receptor (beta chain) sequence together with its context. The table lists this clone with a few counts. Its antigen target is currently unknown. The CDR3 extends 3 residues past the end of the read, so its final part is completed from the germline J gene. The data stem from a study of T cell clonality in common variable immunodeficiency (dated by TCRdb to about 2015). Standard criteria were used to diagnose CVID, namely serum IgG, IgA and/or IgM reduced below the normal range together with specific antibody deficiency. There were under 50 subjects in the CVID group (roughly 15 female and approximately 30 male), ranging in age from 9 to 64 years, with a mean age of 40. Both CVID patients and healthy controls were predominantly of Caucasian heritage. Replacement immunoglobulin therapy had been administered to all CVID subjects for at least one year at the time of study participation. When blood was collected, none of the CVID subjects were ill or on immunomodulatory or immunosuppressive medication. From each donor, about 4.5 to 9 ml of heparinized peripheral whole blood was collected. TCRbeta CDR3 repertoires were sequenced from genomic DNA of adults with common variable immune deficiency (CVID) and healthy adult controls. To isolate peripheral blood mononuclear cells, diluted blood was subjected to density centrifugation over Hypaque 1077 or Ficoll-Paque. Genomic DNA was obtained from unsorted mononuclear cells using either Qiagen column purification or a centrifugation-based method.

As encoded in the germline V gene (reference sequence), CDR1 is SEHNR while CDR2 is FQNEAQ. The CDR3 measures 15 amino acids from cysteine to phenylalanine. Shown are 36 bases from within the CDR3, in frame from base 1. Compared with germline, V lacks 0 bases and J lacks 4 bases; bases without a gene match: 3. For sequencing input, CVID and control samples contributed equivalent amounts of genomic DNA. For every sample, a 60 bp segment covering the rearranged TCRbeta CDR3 region was amplified and then sequenced. The immunoSEQ assay, a bias-corrected multiplex PCR combined with high-throughput sequencing, was used for TCRbeta amplification. The authors processed their data as follows. Every unique nucleotide sequence counted as a clone and was annotated with V, D and J genes, copy number and frequency. Sequences were labeled productive if in frame, and non-productive if out of frame or containing stop codons. As previously described, clonality was computed from Shannon's entropy. The predicted amino acid sequences of productive clones were used to derive mean CDR3 Kyte-Doolittle hydropathy. Scaled V gene usage was hierarchically clustered using Manhattan distance and complete linkage with the R hclust function. Sharing of clones by CDR3 amino acid sequence was evaluated through resampling of 12 repertoires per group over 100 rounds. The repertoires were screened for 60 to 85 published EBV-specific TCRbeta sequences and some 230 published CMV-specific TCRbeta sequences. Analysis left out a couple of CVID samples that produced under 10,000 sequences, so approximately 40 CVID repertoires remained. Drawn from immuneACCESS, this table holds only the in-frame rearrangements with V and J called that TCRdb kept. Clones are partly lost; checked studies trace under half to an unresolved V gene and leave the rest unexplained. V, J and clone size were drawn from that table, and D and trimming were deduced from the DNA. The data for this sample show roughly 25,000 clones, each detected more than once. Of the sample, approximately 8.9% is held by the ten largest clones.

Overall results and qualifications from the work: CVID TCRbeta sequences reportedly showed fewer deletions and N-nucleotide insertions and lacked highly modified clones with 13 or more V deletions. Compared with healthy controls, CVID subjects showed increased TCRbeta clonality (t-test p = 0.018), a feature most characteristic of about a third of subjects. According to the authors, finding the cause of the higher clonality in CVID would require sequencing the repertoires of T cell subpopulations. CVID subjects shared fewer TCRbeta clones with each other than healthy controls did (p < 0.0001). Correlations between repertoire features and clinical complications were limited by patient heterogeneity within the CVID cohort. Despite equal DNA input, controls averaged approximately 84,000 unique sequences per sample versus around 30,000 in CVID samples.

Recombination connected TRBV7-9 to TRBJ2-5, with 9 bases matching TRBD2. This clonotype was obtained from a human donor with common variable immunodeficiency. The sample consisted of peripheral blood mononuclear cells. For the CDR3, the sequence is CASSLARRGGETQYF. The sequenced part of the CDR3 DNA is TGTGCCAGCAGCTTAGCGCGGCGGGGGGGAGAGACC.